Listed below are T cell receptor beta chains from one sample, sequenced in a study of CD8 T cells in ankylosing spondylitis. TCRdb re-called the 5' RACE reads with MiXCR, one entry per CDR3 protein. The sample contains about 390,000 distinct CDR3 sequences, around 24% of which appear only once. Sequencing was carried out using blood, either unsorted or a sorted T cell fraction (not recorded which). The receptors were sampled from a male donor with ankylosing spondylitis. CDR3s include the opening cysteine and the closing phenylalanine or tryptophan. D genes are given only for firm matches. Size values are once, few and many counts, or a class for expanded clones, and some rows have none.

- | TRBJ2-7 | few | TRBV20-1 | CSARDLARSSYEQYF | TGCAGTGCTAGAGATTTGGCGAGAAGCTCCTACGAGCAGTACTTC
- | TRBJ1-4 | many | TRBV29-1 | CSARPGPGEKLFF | TGCAGCGCTAGACCTGGGCCGGGTGAAAAACTGTTTTTT
- | TRBJ2-5 | - | TRBV7-8 | CASSPRTQETQYF | TGTGCCAGCAGCCCCAGGACCCAAGAGACCCAGTACTTC
TRBD1 | TRBJ2-5 | - | TRBV20-1 | CSARDPKQGARETQYF | TGCAGTGCTAGAGATCCTAAACAGGGGGCTCGAGAGACCCAGTACTTC
- | TRBJ2-7 | - | TRBV2 | CASSRSGRGDYEQYF | TGTGCCAGCAGTCGGTCGGGGAGGGGGGACTACGAGCAGTACTTC
- | TRBJ2-7 | - | TRBV12-3/TRBV12-4 | CASSFGVDSTYEQYF | TGTGCCAGCAGTTTTGGAGTGGACAGCACTTACGAGCAGTACTTC
- | TRBJ1-2 | - | TRBV6-1 | CASSRAPLMGYTF | TGTGCCAGCAGTCGGGCTCCACTAATGGGCTACACCTTC
TRBD2 | TRBJ2-2 | few | TRBV2 | CASRGGTSGSVGELFF | TGTGCCAGCAGGGGAGGGACTAGCGGGAGTGTCGGGGAGCTGTTTTTT
- | TRBJ2-3 | many | TRBV7-9 | CASSLEGRTDTQYF | TGTGCCAGCAGCTTAGAGGGGCGCACAGATACGCAGTATTTT
TRBD1 | TRBJ2-6 | - | TRBV4-2 | CASSPHRGPSDSGANVLTF | TGTGCCAGCAGCCCCCACAGGGGGCCCTCTGATTCCGGGGCCAACGTCCTGACTTTC
TRBD2 | TRBJ2-7 | few | TRBV10-3 | CAISLASGSSYEQYF | TGTGCCATCAGTCTTGCTAGCGGTTCCTCCTACGAGCAGTACTTC
- | TRBJ2-1 | - | TRBV11-2 | CASSLVPLRRGNEQFF | TGTGCCAGCAGCTTAGTCCCCTTGCGAAGGGGCAATGAGCAGTTCTTC
- | TRBJ2-2 | - | TRBV28 | CAIIGAGELFF | TGTGCCATCATAGGTGCCGGGGAGCTGTTTTTT
TRBD1 | TRBJ1-5 | - | TRBV2 | CASSEAGGQGYQPQHF | TGTGCCAGCAGTGAAGCGGGTGGACAGGGATATCAGCCCCAGCATTTT
TRBD2 | TRBJ2-1 | few | TRBV4-2 | CASRGGTSGFNEQFF | TGTGCCAGCAGGGGCGGGACTAGCGGATTCAATGAGCAGTTCTTC
TRBD2 | TRBJ2-7 | few | TRBV5-1 | CASSPSSGRNYEQYF | TGCGCCAGCAGCCCCTCTAGCGGGAGAAACTACGAGCAGTACTTC
- | TRBJ2-7 | - | TRBV7-2 | CASSIPGHIDYEQYF | TGTGCCAGCAGCATTCCGGGACATATAGATTACGAGCAGTACTTC
- | TRBJ1-5 | - | TRBV18 | CASSPNQPQHF | TGTGCCAGCTCACCAAATCAGCCCCAGCATTTT
- | TRBJ2-7 | few | TRBV6-5 | CASSYSARLTEQYF | TGTGCCAGCAGTTACTCGGCCAGGCTGACCGAGCAGTACTTC
TRBD1 | TRBJ1-1 | - | TRBV2 | CASRAVGQGNTEAFF | TGTGCCAGCAGAGCCGTGGGACAGGGGAACACTGAAGCTTTCTTT
- | TRBJ1-1 | - | TRBV2 | CASSFDRSAFF | TGTGCCAGCAGTTTTGACAGATCAGCTTTCTTT
TRBD1 | TRBJ2-5 | few | TRBV10-3 | CAIREGTGETQYF | TGTGCCATCAGGGAGGGGACAGGGGAGACCCAGTACTTC
- | TRBJ1-2 | few | TRBV30 | CAHHLSIDSYGYTF | TGTGCCCACCACCTCAGCATCGACAGCTATGGCTACACCTTC
TRBD2 | TRBJ2-3 | few | TRBV20-1 | CSATTSGNPDTQYF | TGCAGTGCTACGACTAGCGGGAACCCAGATACGCAGTATTTT
TRBD2 | TRBJ2-5 | - | TRBV7-7 | CASSLGGLEAGVGETQYF | TGTGCCAGCAGCTTAGGTGGCCTAGAAGCGGGAGTAGGAGAGACCCAGTACTTC
- | TRBJ2-3 | - | TRBV7-9 | CASTSVAGPGYF | TGTGCCAGCACCTCAGTGGCGGGCCCTGGGTATTTT
TRBD2 | TRBJ2-1 | few | TRBV19 | CASSIQRWTRVSSYNEQLF | TGTGCCAGTAGTATACAACGTTGGACTAGAGTAAGCTCCTACAATGAGCAGCTCTTC
TRBD2 | TRBJ2-3 | few | TRBV20-1 | CSALPLKAGSTDTQYF | TGCAGTGCCCTACCTTTAAAAGCGGGAAGCACAGATACGCAGTATTTT
TRBD2 | TRBJ2-3 | few | TRBV28 | CASSRRLAGGQDTQYF | TGTGCCAGCAGTCGTAGACTAGCGGGAGGGCAAGATACGCAGTATTTT
TRBD1 | TRBJ2-1 | many | TRBV5-1 | CASSEPDRGKNEQFF | TGCGCCAGCAGCGAACCGGACAGGGGAAAGAATGAGCAGTTCTTC
TRBD2 | TRBJ2-5 | - | TRBV9 | CASSVGASGRLETQYF | TGTGCCAGCAGCGTAGGGGCTAGCGGGAGACTGGAGACCCAGTACTTC
TRBD2 | TRBJ2-3 | few | TRBV12-3/TRBV12-4 | CASSSLAGGTGDTQYF | TGTGCCAGCAGTTCCCTAGCGGGAGGCACCGGGGATACGCAGTATTTT
- | TRBJ1-2 | few | TRBV25-1 | CASSPPGTPLGYTF | TGTGCCAGCAGCCCTCCCGGGACGCCCCTGGGCTACACCTTC
TRBD2 | TRBJ2-7 | - | TRBV3-1 | CASSQGTSGRPYEQYF | TGTGCCAGCAGCCAGGGGACTAGCGGGAGACCCTACGAGCAGTACTTC
- | TRBJ2-2 | few | TRBV5-1 | CASSLTGVGGELFF | TGCGCCAGCAGCTTGACCGGGGTTGGCGGGGAGCTGTTTTTT
TRBD2 | TRBJ2-1 | few | TRBV20-1 | CSATRLAGANEQFF | TGCAGTGCTACCCGACTAGCGGGAGCCAATGAGCAGTTCTTC
TRBD2 | TRBJ2-3 | few | TRBV29-1 | CSVASSGVDTQYF | TGCAGCGTTGCGTCTAGCGGGGTCGATACGCAGTATTTT
- | TRBJ2-3 | few | TRBV28 | CASSVENTQYF | TGTGCCAGCAGTGTGGAAAATACGCAGTATTTT
TRBD1 | TRBJ1-6 | few | TRBV6-1 | CASKKQGGYNSPLHF | TGTGCCAGCAAAAAACAGGGGGGATATAATTCACCCCTCCACTTT
- | TRBJ1-1 | - | TRBV6-4 | CASSDRVSEAFF | TGTGCCAGCAGTGACAGAGTTTCTGAAGCTTTCTTT
- | TRBJ2-7 | - | TRBV25-1 | CASSERRGSYEQYF | TGTGCCAGCAGTGAACGGCGGGGCTCCTACGAGCAGTACTTC
- | TRBJ2-2 | few | TRBV4-2 | CASSQDSPNTGELFF | TGTGCCAGCAGCCAAGATTCCCCGAACACCGGGGAGCTGTTTTTT
TRBD2 | TRBJ2-3 | few | TRBV20-1 | CSAPLGSGSTDTQYF | TGCAGTGCTCCTCTCGGTAGCGGGAGCACAGATACGCAGTATTTT
- | TRBJ2-7 | - | TRBV6-2/TRBV6-3 | CASSYHQGRVEQYF | TGTGCCAGCAGTTACCACCAGGGACGGGTCGAGCAGTACTTC
TRBD2 | TRBJ2-1 | many | TRBV5-1 | CASSLGASGFHEQFF | TGCGCCAGCAGCTTGGGGGCTAGCGGGTTCCATGAGCAGTTCTTC
TRBD1 | TRBJ1-2 | - | TRBV2 | CASSERDRGKYGYTF | TGTGCCAGCAGTGAACGGGACAGGGGAAAATATGGCTACACCTTC
- | TRBJ1-2 | many | TRBV4-2 | CASSQDGRNYGYTF | TGTGCCAGCAGCCAAGATGGCAGGAACTATGGCTACACCTTC
- | TRBJ2-4 | few | TRBV7-9 | CASSLDQVSIAKNIQYF | TGTGCCAGCAGCTTAGATCAGGTTTCGATAGCCAAAAACATTCAGTACTTC
- | TRBJ2-7 | - | TRBV6-4 | CASSDSLRYEQYF | TGTGCCAGCAGTGACTCGCTTCGGTACGAGCAGTACTTC
- | TRBJ1-4 | few | TRBV12-3/TRBV12-4 | CASSFQGRGEKLFF | TGTGCCAGCAGTTTTCAGGGCCGGGGTGAAAAACTGTTTTTT
TRBD1 | TRBJ1-5 | - | TRBV6-2/TRBV6-3 | CASIPRGTGGDNQPQHF | TGTGCCAGCATCCCGAGGGGGACAGGGGGTGATAATCAGCCCCAGCATTTT
- | TRBJ2-7 | - | TRBV5-1 | CASSLSGRPDTEQYF | TGCGCCAGCAGCTTGTCCGGGAGACCAGACACCGAGCAGTACTTC
TRBD1 | TRBJ1-2 | - | TRBV20-1 | CSAETGAGLRYGYTF | TGCAGTGCTGAAACAGGGGCCGGGCTGAGGTATGGCTACACCTTC
- | TRBJ1-1 | - | TRBV9 | CASTQGLRMNTEAFF | TGTGCCAGCACCCAGGGATTGAGGATGAACACTGAAGCTTTCTTT
- | TRBJ2-3 | - | TRBV29-1 | CSVVVGIADTQYF | TGCAGCGTTGTAGTCGGGATCGCAGATACGCAGTATTTT
TRBD2 | TRBJ2-2 | few | TRBV29-1 | CSVLLAGGSTGELFF | TGCAGCGTTCTACTAGCGGGAGGTAGCACCGGGGAGCTGTTTTTT